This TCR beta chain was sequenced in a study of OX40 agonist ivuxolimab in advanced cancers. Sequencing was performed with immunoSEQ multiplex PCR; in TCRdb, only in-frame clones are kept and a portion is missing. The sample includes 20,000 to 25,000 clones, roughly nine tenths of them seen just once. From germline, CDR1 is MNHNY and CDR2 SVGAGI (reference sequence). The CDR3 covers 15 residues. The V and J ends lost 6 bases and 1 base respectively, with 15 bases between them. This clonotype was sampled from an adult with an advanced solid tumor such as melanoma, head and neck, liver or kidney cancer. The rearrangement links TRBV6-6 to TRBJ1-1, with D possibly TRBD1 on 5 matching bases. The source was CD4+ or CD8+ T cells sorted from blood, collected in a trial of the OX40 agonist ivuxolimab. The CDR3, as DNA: TGTGCCAGCAGCAACTACCTGACAGAGAACACTGAAGCTTTCTTT. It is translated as CASSNYLTENTEAFF.